A selection of T cell receptor beta chains follows, all from one sample in a study of cytotoxic CD8 clonotypes in ibrutinib-treated CLL. Clones were read by immunoSEQ multiplex PCR, and TCRdb kept only the in-frame ones, dropping some. The sample yields over 150,000 clones, 72% seen once. Source: PBMCs, taken after 24 months of ibrutinib treatment. These receptors came from a human donor with chronic lymphocytic leukemia. The CDR3 runs from the conserved cysteine through the conserved F or W. The order of the fields is V gene, D gene, J gene, CDR3 length, clone size, CDR3 DNA, CDR3 protein. D genes are given only for firm matches. Some rows mark clone size as missing; the rest say once, few, many or name a class of expanded clone.

TRBV4-3,TRBD1,TRBJ2-2,15,NA,TGCGCCAGCAGCCTCCGGGACAGGTCCACCGGGGAGCTGTTTTTT,CASSLRDRSTGELFF
TRBV7-7,NA,TRBJ2-1,16,NA,TGTGCTAGCAGCCTGGGACCACACAGCTCCTACAATGAGCAGTTCTTC,CASSLGPHSSYNEQFF
TRBV9,NA,TRBJ2-1,13,NA,TGTGCCAGCAGCGGTAATCGGTACAATGAGCAGTTCTTC,CASSGNRYNEQFF
TRBV6-6,NA,TRBJ2-1,15,NA,TGTGCCAGCAGTTACTTTGGTGCGTCGGTGGAAGAGCAGTTCTTC,CASSYFGASVEEQFF
TRBV7-6,NA,TRBJ1-3,15,NA,TGTGCCAGCAGCTTAGATCCGGACAGTGGAAACACCATATATTTT,CASSLDPDSGNTIYF
TRBV27,TRBD1,TRBJ2-1,13,few,TGTGCCAGCTCTGGACAGGGTCCCCATGAGCAGTTCTTC,CASSGQGPHEQFF
TRBV7-9,TRBD1,TRBJ1-2,19,NA,TGTGCCAGCAGCTTAGGGGCCCCGGGACAGGGAATAGCTAACTATGGCTACACCTTC,CASSLGAPGQGIANYGYTF
TRBV14,TRBD2,TRBJ2-2,19,NA,TGTGCCAGCAGCCACCCAACCCCTAGCGGGAGGAGTTTATCAGGGGAGCTGTTTTTT,CASSHPTPSGRSLSGELFF
TRBV9,TRBD2,TRBJ2-3,16,NA,TGTGCCAGCAGCTACCGACTAGCGGGAGGGACAGATACGCAGTATTTT,CASSYRLAGGTDTQYF
TRBV23-1,NA,TRBJ2-7,11,NA,TGCGCCAGCCCAGGGGAAGACGAGCAGTACTTC,CASPGEDEQYF
TRBV19,NA,TRBJ2-7,23,NA,TGTGCCAGTAGTACGCGCCTGGTTGGTAGCGGTAGTTTTCGAATCGACGCAACTTACGAGCAGTACTTC,CASSTRLVGSGSFRIDATYEQYF
TRBV7-2,TRBD2,TRBJ2-7,17,NA,TGTGCCAGCAGCCACCCGGGACTAGCGGGAGGCCCCTACGAGCAGTACTTC,CASSHPGLAGGPYEQYF